The entry that follows covers one TCR beta chain sequence. The data were taken from a study of patients and donors after allogeneic stem cell transplantation. This CDR3 spans 13 amino acids. CDR1 is SQVTM and CDR2 is ANQGSEA in the germline V gene. The V gene lost 2 bases and the J gene lost 3 bases, with 10 bases spanning the gap. TCRdb redid the calling of the RT-PCR reads with MiXCR, one entry per CDR3 protein. The sample holds around 29,000 distinct CDR3 sequences, 30% to 40% seen once. The genes are TRBV29-1 and TRBJ2-5, with D hard to call. What was sequenced was blood, either unsorted or a sorted T cell fraction (not recorded which). The sequence derives from a human donor who was either an allogeneic HSCT recipient or a stem cell or donor lymphocyte infusion donor (not recorded which). It is not recorded whose cells these are; they may come from a transplant donor. The CDR3 DNA reads as TGCAGCGTTGAACTAGGACGGAAAGAGACCCAGTACTTC. It is translated as CSVELGRKETQYF.